This T cell receptor beta chain is drawn from a study of blood T cells in healthy people across ages. Study outcomes and limitations: Since the PBMCs were unsorted, naive and antigen-experienced cells could not be conclusively compared. Getting older went along with TCR beta diversity per million T cells dropping roughly linearly.

Each individual donor underwent a draw of approximately 10 milliliters of peripheral blood. On this clonotype itself: Its matching antigen is unknown.

CDR3 length: 13 amino acids. V was clipped by 2 bases and J by 9 bases, with 11 bases between them. Looked up from germline, CDR1 is MDHEN and CDR2 is SYDVKM. A sample-barcoded 5' primer and a J-beta primer mix were used in a second PCR of roughly 6 to 11 cycles. The template-switch adaptor was a 5' adaptor with 12 random nucleotides. It tagged each cDNA molecule. MiXCR, run by TCRdb on the 5' RACE reads, gives a single entry per CDR3 protein. The sample consists of 650,000 to 900,000 distinct CDR3 sequences, 62% of them appearing once. This receptor was obtained from a man aged 25-40 years in good health. The gene calls are TRBV28 and TRBJ2-4, with a weak D call TRBD1 (6 bases). Sequencing was carried out using blood. The CDR3 region is CASSLPGVVIQYF. For the CDR3, the DNA is TGTGCCAGCAGTTTACCAGGGGTGGTCATTCAGTACTTC.